A single sample is the source of the 20 T cell receptor beta chains below, sequenced in a study of blood T cell repertoires in COVID-19. Assay used: immunoSEQ multiplex PCR; TCRdb lists only in-frame clones, some missing. The sample holds about 30,000 clones, about 88% seen once. Sequencing was carried out using peripheral blood. These receptors all stem from a human donor in a cohort sampled during active COVID-19.

The chain has TRBV27 and TRBJ2-3, with TRBD1 matching over 8 bases. V trimming: 4 bases; J trimming: 6 bases; junction bases outside the gene matches: 9. CDR3 size: 15 residues. Germline values: CDR1 MNHEY, CDR2 SMNVEV (reference sequence). The DNA of the CDR3 is TGTGCCAGCAGTTCCACTTGGACAGGGTCGGATACGCAGTATTTT. Amino acids: CASSSTWTGSDTQYF.

This clone was detected only once. The gene calls are TRBV29-1 and TRBJ2-1; D might be TRBD2 (5 bases). V shed 4 bases and J shed 4 bases, with 14 bases lying between them. CDR1 SQVTM and CDR2 ANQGSEA come from the germline V gene. The CDR3 covers 14 residues. CDR3 DNA: TGCAGCGTTGCGTTTGCGGGCGGTTACAATGAGCAGTTCTTC. Its translation: CSVAFAGGYNEQFF.

The chain links TRBV9 to TRBJ1-3; TRBD1 might be the D (5 bases). The CDR3 is made up of 17 amino acids. Between the trimmed V and J ends, which lost 3 bases and 4 bases, there was a span of 20 bases. In germline, CDR1 is SGDLS, CDR2 YYNGEE. CDR3 nucleotide sequence: TGTGCCAGCAGCGCTCAGGGACGCTCGGGAGGGGGAAACACCATATATTTT. Translation gives CASSAQGRSGGGNTIYF.

The genes are TRBV6-2 or TRBV6-3 and TRBJ1-5; a weak D match, TRBD1 (5 bases). The germline CDR1 and CDR2 sequences are MNHEY and SVGEGT. The CDR3 loop spans 18 amino acids. V was clipped by 0 bases and J by 0 bases, with 15 bases between them. The CDR3 reads CASSYSGQGGLSNQPQHF. CDR3 DNA sequence: TGTGCCAGCAGTTACTCCGGGCAGGGAGGCCTTAGCAATCAGCCCCAGCATTTT.

The chain employs TRBV7-9 and TRBJ1-6, with D maybe TRBD1 (5 bases). V was pared by 5 bases and J by 6 bases, with 17 bases between. Germline V gives CDR1 SEHNR, CDR2 FQNEAQ (reference sequence). The CDR3 consists of 16 residues. DNA of the CDR3: TGTGCCAGCAGCCGGCGGGGCGGGGGATCTAATTCACCCCTCCACTTT. Translation gives CASSRRGGGSNSPLHF.

The chain has TRBV7-9 and TRBJ2-3; no reliable D call. V lost 5 bases, J lost 1 base, and 16 bases lay in between. The CDR3 is 16 amino acids. Per the germline V gene, CDR1 is SEHNR and CDR2 is FQNEAQ (reference sequence). CDR3 residues: CASSPISRMGTDTQYF. The CDR3 nucleotides are TGTGCCAGCAGCCCCATTAGTCGTATGGGCACAGATACGCAGTATTTT.

The chain couples TRBV14 to TRBJ2-1, with TRBD2 identical over 8 bases. J gave up 10 bases and V 1 base, and 9 bases lay outside the gene matches. Germline loops: CDR1 SGHDN, CDR2 FVKESK. The CDR3 has 15 amino acids. The CDR3 is CASSQGWRAGDEQFF. The CDR3 nucleotides read TGTGCCAGCAGCCAAGGGTGGCGAGCGGGGGACGAGCAGTTCTTC.

The V gene is TRBV7-9, the J gene TRBJ1-3, with D perhaps TRBD1 (6 bases). Trimming took 2 bases from V and 0 from J, leaving 14 bases between them. The CDR3 contains 17 residues. Germline V lookup: CDR1 SEHNR, CDR2 FQNEAQ (reference sequence). The CDR3 DNA follows: TGTGCCAGCAGCTTACGGGAGGGGGGGTTCTCTGGAAACACCATATATTTT. This gives the protein CASSLREGGFSGNTIYF.

The V call is TRBV4-2, the J call TRBJ2-5, with 12 bases matching TRBD2. This CDR3 has 18 residues. The V segment lost 2 bases and the J segment 4 bases; nucleotides outside the gene matches: 11. Germline CDR1 LGHNA, CDR2 YNFKEQ. CDR3 coding DNA: TGTGCCAGCAGCCAAACGTCTAGCGGGGGGGCACGAGGAGAGACCCAGTACTTC. Residues: CASSQTSSGGARGETQYF.

J is TRBJ1-2 and V is TRBV27, with a weak D call TRBD1 (5 bases). Germline V gene sequence: CDR1 MNHEY, CDR2 SMNVEV (reference sequence). Trimming left V 5 bases short and J 2 bases short, with 9 bases between. CDR3 length: 13 amino acids. CDR3 region: CASSRYRNYGYTF. DNA of the CDR3: TGTGCCAGCAGTCGTTACAGGAACTATGGCTACACCTTC.

The rearrangement joins TRBV2 to TRBJ2-2; D perhaps matches TRBD1 (6 bases). Germline lookup yields CDR1 SNHLY and CDR2 FYNNEI. V shed 7 bases and J shed 2 bases, with 11 bases lying between them. The CDR3 loop spans 14 amino acids. The CDR3, as DNA: TGTGCCAGCAAGAGACAGGTCAACACCGGGGAGCTGTTTTTT. It encodes CASKRQVNTGELFF.

This chain links TRBV10-1 with TRBJ2-7; D gene uncertain. The CDR3 runs 9 residues. With 11 bases removed from V and 2 bases from J, the gap between germline ends came to 4 bases. CDR1 is WNHNN and CDR2 is SYGVQD in the germline V gene (reference sequence). The CDR3 DNA reads as TGCGCCCGTCCCTACGAGCAGTACTTC. This translates into CARPYEQYF.

The V gene is TRBV7-8, the J gene TRBJ2-1, with TRBD2 matching 8 bases. The CDR3 contains 16 residues. Germline lookup yields CDR1 SGHVS and CDR2 FQNEAQ. The V and J ends lost 5 bases and 4 bases, in that order; junction bases with no gene match: 10. The CDR3 nucleotides are TGTGCCAGCAGCCAAGGGGCGCTAGCGGGTTACAATGAGCAGTTCTTC. Protein product: CASSQGALAGYNEQFF.

J is TRBJ1-1 and V is TRBV12-3 or TRBV12-4; no firm D call. The CDR3 has 13 residues. Trimming cost V 6 bases and J 1 base, with 9 bases left between them. CDR3 bases: TGTGCCAGCAGACTTATTACGAACACTGAAGCTTTCTTT. It encodes CASRLITNTEAFF.

V usage is TRBV4-2 and J usage is TRBJ2-7; 7 bases map to TRBD1. This CDR3 is 15 amino acids long. Trimming took 0 bases from V and 3 from J; bases not matched to a gene: 5. Germline V gives CDR1 LGHNA, CDR2 YNFKEQ. CDR3: CASSQEKGAHYEQYF. The DNA for the CDR3 is TGTGCCAGCAGCCAAGAAAAGGGGGCCCACTACGAGCAGTACTTC.

This chain joins TRBV9 and TRBJ2-5; the match to TRBD2 covers 8 bases. V was clipped by 0 bases and J by 5 bases; unmatched bases: 3. Germline assignment: CDR1 SGDLS and CDR2 YYNGEE. The CDR3 loop spans 14 amino acids. Here the CDR3 reads CASSVAGGQETQYF. The CDR3 DNA follows: TGTGCCAGCAGCGTAGCGGGGGGGCAGGAGACCCAGTACTTC. Complete variable domain (other parts from reference TRBV9 and TRBJ2-5): DSGVTQTPKHLITATGQRVTLRCSPRSGDLSVYWYQQSLDQGLQFLIQYYNGEERAKGNILERFSAQQFPDLHSELNLSSLELGDSALYFCASSVAGGQETQYFGPGTRLLVL.

V gene TRBV15 combines with J gene TRBJ2-7; 10 bases align to TRBD1. Germline V CDR1 and CDR2: LNHNV, YYDKDF (reference sequence). With V trimmed by 3 bases and J by 6 bases, 5 bases remained unmatched. The CDR3 consists of 14 residues. CDR3 in DNA: TGTGCCACCAGCAGGGCCGGACAGGGGGGCGAGCAGTACTTC. It yields the protein CATSRAGQGGEQYF.

The chain links TRBV3-1 (or the pseudogene TRBV3-2) to TRBJ2-7; TRBD1 is a possible D gene (6 bases). CDR1 and CDR2 (germline): LGHDT, YNNKEL (reference sequence). The CDR3 contains 13 residues. Trimming shortened V by 0 bases and J by 9 bases, and 12 bases separated the two germline ends. The CDR3, as DNA: TGTGCCAGCAGCCAAGATGGGGCAGGGGCGCAGTACTTC. The encoded protein is CASSQDGAGAQYF.

This chain links TRBV6-5 with TRBJ1-3, with D possibly being TRBD1 (5 bases). This CDR3 spans 15 amino acids. V was pared by 3 bases and J by 2 bases, with 11 bases between. The germline V gene encodes CDR1 MNHEY and CDR2 SVGAGI. CDR3: CASSYRGAAGNTIYF. CDR3 in DNA: TGTGCCAGCAGTTATCGCGGGGCTGCTGGAAACACCATATATTTT.

This chain connects TRBV25-1 to TRBJ1-6, with 7 bases that match TRBD1. Germline assignment: CDR1 MGHDK and CDR2 SYGVNS. Germline trimming cut 4 bases from V and 6 bases from J; bases unmatched to any gene: 6. This CDR3 is built from 15 residues. CDR3 sequence: CASSAPQGLNSPLHF. CDR3 coding DNA: TGTGCCAGCAGTGCCCCACAGGGGCTTAATTCACCCCTCCACTTT.